This TCR beta chain stems from a study of blood T cell repertoires in COVID-19. Study as a whole: Material from acute and convalescent COVID-19 was sourced from the United States, Italy and Spain.

The sample holds one count of this clone. In the source study's methods: Quantification of nucleated cells was approximated via reference gene primer amplification. The method was immunoSEQ multiplex PCR; TCRdb's version includes in-frame clones alone and lacks a portion of them. Clonal size and the V and J genes are those of that table, whereas D and trimming came from the DNA. The table includes 200,000 to 300,000 clones, about 90% detected once. Germline assignment: CDR1 KGHSH and CDR2 LQKENI. This CDR3 region has 17 residues. Unmatched junction bases numbered 6, after V lost 1 base and J lost 3 bases.

This chain joins TRBV18 and TRBJ1-6, with TRBD1 matching over 7 bases. Material for sequencing was peripheral blood. The origin of this receptor is a man in his thirties or forties with COVID-19, enrolled during active disease. In DNA, the CDR3 is TGTGCCAGCTCACCACGGGAGACAGGGATCTATAATTCACCCCTCCACTTT. Translating it yields CASSPRETGIYNSPLHF.